The clone carrying this T cell receptor (beta chain) has just a few counts. The V end lost 3 bases, the J end lost 3 bases, and 9 bases lay between the germline ends. There are 13 residues in the CDR3. The data were taken from a study of response to subunit inactivated influenza vaccine. From the RT-PCR reads, TCRdb called clonotypes with MiXCR, one entry per CDR3 protein. In the table there are roughly 520,000 distinct CDR3 sequences, about 25% of which are singletons. This TCR was recovered from a man in his fifties who received an inactivated influenza vaccine. V is TRBV12-3 or TRBV12-4 and J is TRBJ2-7; D gene uncertain. This sample comprised CD4+ T cells sorted from PBMCs, obtained roughly 5 days after vaccination. CDR3 coding DNA: TGTGCCAGCAGTTTCGACATCCTCTACGAGCAGTACTTC. Protein: CASSFDILYEQYF.